These 8 T cell receptor beta chains were sequenced from one sample in a study of T cells after yellow fever vaccination. TCRdb processed the 5' RACE reads anew with MiXCR; each CDR3 protein has one entry. The table has hundreds of thousands of distinct CDR3 sequences, 9% to 15% seen once; the top ten hold 15%. Sequencing was performed on PBMCs, taken on the day of the yellow fever booster vaccination. Receptors were obtained from a man aged 25 to 40 who received the YFV17D yellow fever vaccine.

This clonotype has only a few counts. This chain uses TRBV7-8 with TRBJ2-7, with 7 nucleotides matching TRBD1. V was clipped by 1 base and J by 2 bases; unmatched bases: 5. Germline CDR1 SGHVS, CDR2 FQNEAQ. The CDR3 length is 15 residues. The CDR3 sequence is CASSLGGTAPYEQYF. The CDR3, as DNA: TGTGCCAGCAGCTTAGGTGGGACAGCTCCCTACGAGCAGTACTTC.

This clonotype was seen only a few times. The chain links TRBV7-9 to TRBJ1-2, with TRBD1 as a possible D gene (5 bases). V lost 4 bases, J lost 8 bases, and 20 bases lay in between. Germline V gives CDR1 SEHNR, CDR2 FQNEAQ (reference sequence). CDR3 length: 15 residues. The CDR3 here is CASSSPGTGFRGYTF. Here the CDR3 DNA reads TGTGCCAGCAGCTCACCAGGGACGGGATTTCGCGGCTACACCTTC. The full variable domain, rest sourced from reference TRBV7-9 and TRBJ1-2, is DTGVSQNPRHKITKRGQNVTFRCDPISEHNRLYWYRQTLGQGPEFLTYFQNEAQLEKSRLLSDRFSAERPKGSFSTLEIQRTEQGDSAMYLCASSSPGTGFRGYTFGSGTRLTVV.

A note on this clonotype: The conserved phenylalanine or tryptophan is not found at the CDR3 terminus, so this likely reflects a read error. The chain employs TRBV6-5 and TRBJ2-3, with D unresolved. Trimming shortened V by 2 bases and J by 0 bases, and 9 bases separated the two germline ends. This CDR3 has 15 amino acids. CDR1 and CDR2 from the germline V gene are MNHEY and SVGAGI. The CDR3 spells CASSYRAASTDTQYS. The CDR3 DNA follows: TGTGCCAGCAGTTACCGGGCGGCTAGCACAGATACGCAGTATTCT.

The chain carries TRBV5-6 and TRBJ2-1; TRBD2 is a possible D gene (5 bases). The CDR3 is made up of 15 amino acids. Trimming shortened V by 4 bases and J by 4 bases, and 15 bases separated the two germline ends. In germline, CDR1 is SGHDT, CDR2 YYEEEE. As DNA, the CDR3 is TGTGCCAGCAGCCCAACTAGTCAGGCGTACAATGAGCAGTTCTTC. This codes for CASSPTSQAYNEQFF.

The sample holds one count of this clonotype. The chain couples TRBV29-1 to TRBJ2-7, with 8 bases matching TRBD1. CDR3 length equals 13 residues. Trimming at V came to 5 bases and at J to 5 bases, leaving 8 bases not matched to a gene. CDR1 SQVTM and CDR2 ANQGSEA come from the germline V gene. DNA of the CDR3: TGCAGCGTTCCCGGGACAGGTGACCACGAGCAGTACTTC. Its translation: CSVPGTGDHEQYF.

This clonotype was observed a few times. V and J are TRBV5-6 and TRBJ2-7, with D maybe TRBD1 (5 bases). With 2 bases removed from V and 4 bases from J, the gap between germline ends came to 13 bases. In germline, CDR1 is SGHDT, CDR2 YYEEEE. The CDR3 covers 14 residues. The CDR3 DNA follows: TGTGCCAGCAGCTTTAGCCAGGGTTATTACGAGCAGTACTTC. The encoded protein is CASSFSQGYYEQYF.

This sequence joins TRBV6-2 or TRBV6-3 and TRBJ2-7, with 9 bases identical to TRBD2. The CDR3 consists of 15 residues. After removal of 6 bases from V and 3 bases from J, the junction contained 9 bases not matched to a gene. The germline V gene encodes CDR1 MNHEY and CDR2 SVGEGT. The CDR3 reads CASSPTTSGNYEQYF. The CDR3 region has the DNA TGTGCCAGCAGCCCCACGACTAGCGGAAACTACGAGCAGTACTTC.

The V gene is TRBV5-1, the J gene TRBJ2-2, with D hard to call. Trimming pared 4 bases from V and 7 bases from J, leaving 14 bases between. Germline values: CDR1 SGHRS, CDR2 YFSETQ. This CDR3 has 14 amino acids. CDR3 DNA sequence: TGCGCCAGCAGCCAACCCCAACTGGACGGGGAGCTGTTTTTT. It is translated as CASSQPQLDGELFF.